The clone carrying this TCR beta chain was found a few times. Antigen unknown. The data derive from a study of sequential checkpoint blockade in melanoma. About the study: First-line arms were nivolumab then ipilimumab, or the reverse, randomized 1:1. DNA from more than 75 pretreatment tumor samples underwent TCRβ immunosequencing. More than 20 patients had matched tumor biopsies before treatment and at week 13 after nivolumab or ipilimumab alone.

Trimming shortened V by 2 bases and J by 1 base, and 8 bases separated the two germline ends. CDR3 length: 14 residues. Germline CDR1 and CDR2: MGHDK and SYGVNS. Treatment meaning: randomized to nivolumab then ipilimumab (arm A) or the reverse (arm B). The method was immunoSEQ multiplex PCR; TCRdb's version includes in-frame clones alone and lacks a portion of them. The sample records about 5,000 clones, about 29% being singletons. Study-level points and caveats: Mutational load did not correlate with tumor T-cell fraction or clonality.

This receptor was identified in a human donor with melanoma. The chain is built from TRBV25-1 and TRBJ1-1; D is uncertain. Sample: tumor tissue (inferred from file names), taken from a patient given nivolumab and ipilimumab in sequence. CDR3 DNA: TGTGCCAGCAGTGAACCGGGCCCGAACACTGAAGCTTTCTTT. Its protein product is CASSEPGPNTEAFF.